This T cell receptor (beta chain) is drawn from a study of OX40 agonist ivuxolimab in advanced cancers. Repertoires were generated with immunoSEQ multiplex PCR, while TCRdb's copy carries only in-frame clones and drops some. The data hold about 35,000 clones, with around 84% observed a single time. There are 13 residues in the CDR3. With 4 bases removed from V and 4 bases from J, the gap between germline ends came to 11 bases. Per germline, CDR1 SGHTS and CDR2 YDEGEE. The genes are TRBV5-8 and TRBJ1-1, with a weak D call TRBD1 (5 bases). The receptor's source is an adult with an advanced solid tumor such as melanoma, head and neck, liver or kidney cancer. Sequences were derived from CD4+ or CD8+ T cells sorted from blood, sampled in a trial of the OX40 agonist ivuxolimab. CDR3 nucleotides: TGTGCCAGCAGCCCCTGGGGGGGCACTGAAGCTTTCTTT. This translates into CASSPWGGTEAFF.